This T cell receptor (beta chain) was observed in a study of post-analysis software for immune sequencing data. Sequencing libraries made from TCR beta cDNA carried unique molecular identifiers. When about 0.9 to 11 million T cells were used, they gave approximately 530,000 cDNA molecules. TCRdb independently ran MiXCR on the PCR reads; one entry per CDR3 protein. The sample includes a few hundred thousand distinct CDR3 sequences, roughly 38% seen only once; the top ten take over 10%. Trimming took 4 bases from V and 1 from J, leaving 14 bases between them. CDR3 length: 16 amino acids. Per germline, CDR1 LGHDT and CDR2 YNNKEL (reference sequence). Regarding this clonotype: Its antigen is currently unknown.

Regarding the study as a whole: Normalized Chao1 diversity was significantly lower in multiple sclerosis patients than in controls. By F measure, strong co-clustering occurred among samples prepared in the same batch. Patients carried a few TRBV segments more frequently than controls did, and TRBV5-6, TRBV5-1 and TRBV20-1 were among them.

This receptor was taken from a girl aged 5 to 17 with multiple sclerosis. V gene TRBV3-1 combines with J gene TRBJ2-1; D is perhaps TRBD2 (7 bases). Sequencing was carried out using blood. The CDR3 DNA follows: TGTGCCAGCAGCCCTATGAGGGGGGGTTCCTACAATGAGCAGTTCTTC. Translating it yields CASSPMRGGSYNEQFF.